The T cell receptor beta chain under discussion was sequenced for a study of a mutant IDH1 vaccine in newly diagnosed glioma (dated by TCRdb to the early 2020s). Concerning the study at large: Patients received eight vaccinations in weeks 1, 3, 5, 7, 11, 15, 19 and 23, corresponding to visits V03 through V10. Vaccination began 4-6 weeks after radiotherapy alone, or alongside temozolomide cycles in the chemotherapy-containing groups. Of the roughly 30 treated patients, approximately 62% were male and around 38% were female, and a mean age of roughly 40 years was recorded. Prior to enrollment, patients had been given standard therapy consisting of radiotherapy alone, temozolomide alone, or radiochemotherapy with temozolomide, with the combination given to most patients. Peripheral blood was drawn at six visits: V03 (baseline), V05, V07, V10, V12 and V13. Longitudinal TCRB deep sequencing was performed for approximately 24 treated patients wherever samples were available for exploratory analyses.

The label giving this sample's time point can be read as: week 23, last vaccination. Each vaccine dose was 300 ug of a 20-mer mutant IDH1 peptide in Montanide, given subcutaneously with topical imiquimod. The donors had newly diagnosed IDH1-mutant astrocytomas of WHO grade 3 or 4 that showed loss of nuclear ATRX. The samples were drawn from NOA16, a multicentre, single-arm, open-label phase I trial in Germany that tested a mutant IDH1 peptide vaccine in humans for the first time. Genomic DNA for TCRB sequencing was extracted from EDTA blood using the DNeasy Blood and Tissue Kit. Study-wide conclusions, independent of this receptor: Changes in the top peripheral T cell clonotypes picked up by TCRB sequencing did not appear to be linked to pseudoprogression. Vaccine-induced immune responses across multiple MHC alleles were detected in 93.3% of patients. Availability determined which PBMC samples were chosen for TCRB deep sequencing. The authors noted that analyses of patient blood samples could not be reproduced because of sample limitations.

This clone was seen only a few times. Its antigen is currently not known. Per-nucleotide qualities are absent, and no much larger clonotype sits a single base away. The library was made by the immunoSEQ multiplex PCR assay. Rearranged TCR beta chain sequences were amplified with the hsTCRB Kit following the manufacturer's protocol. Sequencing of TCRB libraries was carried out on an Illumina MiSeq. The study's own analysis went as follows. The kit vendor's proprietary platform handled demultiplexing, trimming and gene mapping. In TCRdb, the immuneACCESS table is reduced to in-frame sequences with V and J assigned. These tables do not hold every clone; where another copy was compared, an unresolved V gene accounts for under half, and the others remain unexplained. The V and J calls and clone size are taken from that table; D and trimming were inferred from the DNA. Present in this sample are about 72,000 clones, 84% of which were seen just once. The biggest ten clones account for 10% to 15% of the sample.

The germline V gene gives CDR1 as KGHSH and CDR2 as LQKENI. V and J lose 3 bases and 4 bases, and a span of 12 bases separates them. The cysteine opens and the phenylalanine closes a CDR3 of 14 amino acids. Only the CDR3 region is kept as DNA, spanning 42 bases read in frame from base 1. The sample consisted of PBMCs, taken from a glioma patient whose treatment included an IDH1 peptide vaccine. The source of this sequence is a man aged 18 to 29 with glioma. The rearranged segments are TRBV18 and TRBJ1-1; the D gene assignment is ambiguous. The bases are TGTGCCAGCTCACCCCGGACGCAGGCCACTGAAGCTTTCTTT. It translates to CASSPRTQATEAFF.